Listed below are T cell receptor beta chains from one sample, sequenced in a study of PD-1 blockade in mismatch repair-deficient tumors. The repertoire was sequenced with immunoSEQ multiplex PCR; TCRdb's copy has only in-frame clones and lacks some. The sample holds roughly 130,000 clones, 85% to 90% seen once. This material consisted of peripheral blood, taken approximately 71 weeks after starting pembrolizumab. These receptors were obtained from an adult with mismatch repair-deficient cancer. Both conserved end residues are part of each CDR3. Each record gives: clone size, V gene, J gene, D gene, CDR3 DNA, CDR3 protein. A D gene is named only where the DNA matches it firmly. Expanded clones get a size class; other rows say once, few or many, or leave the size out.

clone_size: NA
v_call: TRBV11-2
j_call: TRBJ2-7
d_call: NA
cdr3_nt: TGTGCCAGCAGCTTTGGACAGCTCTACGAGCAGTACTTC
cdr3_aa: CASSFGQLYEQYF

clone_size: NA
v_call: TRBV28
j_call: TRBJ2-3
d_call: NA
cdr3_nt: TGTGCCAGCAGTTCCCTCGCCGCAGATACGCAGTATTTT
cdr3_aa: CASSSLAADTQYF

clone_size: NA
v_call: TRBV10-2
j_call: TRBJ1-2
d_call: NA
cdr3_nt: TGCGCCAGCAGTGAGTCGCGCGGCTACACCTTC
cdr3_aa: CASSESRGYTF

clone_size: NA
v_call: TRBV25-1
j_call: TRBJ2-7
d_call: NA
cdr3_nt: TGTGCCAGCAGTGTGGGGACGGCCTACGAGCAGTACTTC
cdr3_aa: CASSVGTAYEQYF

clone_size: NA
v_call: TRBV10-2
j_call: TRBJ1-1
d_call: NA
cdr3_nt: TGCGCCAGCAAAGGTGGAGGGGGCACTGAAGCTTTCTTT
cdr3_aa: CASKGGGGTEAFF

clone_size: NA
v_call: TRBV27
j_call: TRBJ2-3
d_call: TRBD2
cdr3_nt: TGTGCCAGCAGTTTCCTTAGCGGGAGGCCAACCACAGATACGCAGTATTTT
cdr3_aa: CASSFLSGRPTTDTQYF

clone_size: NA
v_call: TRBV5-1
j_call: TRBJ2-2
d_call: NA
cdr3_nt: TGCGCCAGCAGCTTAGGCGGGACCACCGGGGAGCTGTTTTTT
cdr3_aa: CASSLGGTTGELFF

clone_size: NA
v_call: TRBV4-1
j_call: TRBJ1-1
d_call: NA
cdr3_nt: TGCGCCAGCAGCCATGAAGACAGCCTGAAAGCTTTCTTT
cdr3_aa: CASSHEDSLKAFF

clone_size: NA
v_call: TRBV2
j_call: TRBJ2-7
d_call: TRBD2
cdr3_nt: TGTGCCAGCAGTGAAGAGGGGTTGGGACTAGCGGCCTACGAGCAGTACTTC
cdr3_aa: CASSEEGLGLAAYEQYF

clone_size: NA
v_call: TRBV6-5
j_call: TRBJ2-1
d_call: NA
cdr3_nt: TGTGCCAGCAGTGAACAGCGGTCCTACAATGAGCAGTTCTTC
cdr3_aa: CASSEQRSYNEQFF

clone_size: NA
v_call: TRBV14
j_call: TRBJ2-5
d_call: NA
cdr3_nt: TGTGCCAGCAGCCAAGAATCGGCGGGACTCAAGACCCAGTACTTC
cdr3_aa: CASSQESAGLKTQYF

clone_size: NA
v_call: TRBV2
j_call: TRBJ2-6
d_call: TRBD1
cdr3_nt: TGTGCCAGCAGGGCTGGGACAGGGGCGGGAAACGTCCTGACTTTC
cdr3_aa: CASRAGTGAGNVLTF

clone_size: NA
v_call: TRBV7-9
j_call: TRBJ2-7
d_call: TRBD2
cdr3_nt: TGTGCCAGCAGCCCGAGTTTAGCGGGAGGAAGCTACGAGCAGTACTTC
cdr3_aa: CASSPSLAGGSYEQYF

clone_size: few
v_call: TRBV7-9
j_call: TRBJ2-7
d_call: NA
cdr3_nt: TGTGCCAGCAGCTCACGGAGAGGTGGGTACGAGCAGTACTTC
cdr3_aa: CASSSRRGGYEQYF

clone_size: once
v_call: TRBV11-3
j_call: TRBJ2-7
d_call: NA
cdr3_nt: TGTGCCAGCCCCCTGGTCTGGAACTACGAGCAGTACTTC
cdr3_aa: CASPLVWNYEQYF

clone_size: few
v_call: TRBV6-6
j_call: TRBJ1-2
d_call: NA
cdr3_nt: TGTGCCAGCAGTAAAGGAGAACGACTCTCTAACTATGGCTACACCTTC
cdr3_aa: CASSKGERLSNYGYTF

clone_size: NA
v_call: TRBV10-3
j_call: TRBJ2-7
d_call: NA
cdr3_nt: TGTGCCATCAGTGAAGCCCGCTCCTACGAGCAGTACTTC
cdr3_aa: CAISEARSYEQYF